This T cell receptor (beta chain) was profiled in a study of T cells in Graves' hyperthyroidism and ophthalmopathy. Hyperthyroidism in the patients, aged 18 to 65, was newly diagnosed and under 2 months in duration. V lost 2 bases and J 5 bases, leaving 10 bases between the germline ends. Germline V lookup: CDR1 SGHRS, CDR2 YFSETQ. The CDR3 has 13 residues. There were TCR beta CDR3 regions amplified from RNA transcripts. The HTBI primer set drove a first-round RT-PCR of the TCR CDR3. TCRdb re-derived calls from the multiplex PCR reads in MiXCR, one entry per CDR3 protein. The sample shows 370,000 or so distinct CDR3 sequences, approximately 25% of them seen only once.

Specimen: blood. The chain combines TRBV5-1 with TRBJ1-2; D perhaps matches TRBD1 (6 bases). The TCR was taken from a man aged 45-60 years with Graves' hyperthyroidism. The CDR3, as DNA: TGCGCCAGCAGCTTTAGGGGGGAGTATGGCTACACCTTC. Translation: CASSFRGEYGYTF.